Below, 28 T cell receptor beta chains from the same sample are listed, as sequenced in a study of CD8+CD57+ T cells in acquired aplastic anemia. Investigators profiled TCR beta VDJ and CDR3 from genomic DNA template. From the reads, TCRdb called clonotypes with MiXCR, one entry per CDR3 protein. This table holds approximately 200,000 distinct CDR3 sequences, less than 65% found once. Material: sorted CD4+, CD8+, or CD8+CD57+ T cells (not recorded which) from PBMCs. Source of these receptors: a human donor in good health, serving as a control.

Only a few counts were recorded for this clonotype. This may arise from a read error, as a much more abundant clone is one base away. This chain joins TRBV5-6 and TRBJ1-4; TRBD1 aligns across 7 bases. CDR1 and CDR2 (germline): SGHDT, YYEEEE. This CDR3 is 17 amino acids long. The CDR3 loop reads CASSPKGAYSSNERLFF. In DNA, the CDR3 is TGTGCCAGCAGCCCGAAGGGGGCCTATTCGAGCAATGAAAGACTGTTTTTT.

This chain links TRBV12-3 or TRBV12-4 with TRBJ1-2, with D maybe TRBD1 (6 bases). Trimming took 4 bases from V and 4 from J, leaving 16 bases between them. This CDR3 is 15 amino acids long. DNA of the CDR3: TGTGCCAGCAGTTGGGGATCTACAGGGCCCTATGGCTACACCTTC. Translation gives CASSWGSTGPYGYTF.

J is TRBJ2-7 and V is TRBV15; D not resolved. Per germline, CDR1 LNHNV and CDR2 YYDKDF (reference sequence). CDR3 length: 14 residues. V shed 0 bases and J shed 1 base, with 7 bases lying between them. Here the CDR3 DNA reads TGTGCCACCAGCAGAGATCGGTATTCCTACGAGCAGTACTTC. Its translation is CATSRDRYSYEQYF.

The chain carries TRBV20-1 and TRBJ1-6, with 7 nucleotides matching TRBD1. This CDR3 has 15 residues. Germline V gene sequence: CDR1 DFQATT, CDR2 SNEGSKA (reference sequence). V lost 3 bases, J lost 5 bases, and 7 bases stayed unmatched. The CDR3 DNA follows: TGCAGTGCTAGGGGAAGGACAGGCAATAATTCACCCCTCCACTTT. This codes for CSARGRTGNNSPLHF.

The rearrangement joins TRBV19 to TRBJ2-7; D may be TRBD1 (6 bases). Trimming pared 4 bases from V and 0 bases from J, leaving 16 bases between. The V gene's germline CDR1 is LNHDA and CDR2 SQIVND (reference sequence). This CDR3 region has 16 residues. CDR3 sequence: CASSRRTGIASYEQYF. In DNA, the CDR3 is TGTGCCAGTAGTAGGCGAACAGGGATTGCCTCCTACGAGCAGTACTTC.

This clonotype came up a few times. This chain uses TRBV30 with TRBJ2-7, with 7 bases matching TRBD2. Germline CDR1 is GTSNPN and CDR2 is SVGIG (reference sequence). The CDR3 contains 14 residues. Trimming cost V 3 bases and J 3 bases; bases outside gene matches: 8. CDR3: CAWSTGGINYEQYF. CDR3 in DNA: TGTGCCTGGAGCACGGGAGGCATTAACTACGAGCAGTACTTC.

This clonotype was recorded a few times. This chain connects TRBV6-2 or TRBV6-3 to TRBJ1-2, with 8 bases aligning to TRBD1. CDR3 length: 14 residues. The V gene's germline CDR1 is MNHEY and CDR2 SVGEGT. V lost 6 bases, J lost 4 bases, and 7 bases stayed unmatched. The CDR3 DNA sequence: TGTGCCAGCAGCATCGACAGGGGTGGCTATGGCTACACCTTC. Amino acid sequence: CASSIDRGGYGYTF.

This clonotype was seen many times. The genes are TRBV12-3 or TRBV12-4 and TRBJ1-5, with D maybe TRBD1 (5 bases). This CDR3 has 16 residues. With 6 bases removed from V and 1 base from J, the gap between germline ends came to 16 bases. This CDR3 reads CASSPMGGLSNQPQHF. For the CDR3, the DNA is TGTGCCAGCAGCCCCATGGGGGGTTTAAGCAATCAGCCCCAGCATTTT.

The CDR3 sequence: CASSEEAGGGKLFF. The CDR3 region has the DNA TGTGCCAGCAGTGAAGAGGCAGGGGGCGGAAAACTGTTTTTT. This chain joins TRBV6-4 and TRBJ1-4; 8 bases align to TRBD1. Trimming removed 3 bases from V and 10 bases from J; junction bases left unmatched: 7. The germline V gene encodes CDR1 MRHNA and CDR2 SNTAGT. The CDR3 totals 14 residues.

The chain carries TRBV5-4 and TRBJ2-3; 7 nucleotides align to TRBD2. The CDR3 extends over 16 amino acids. Germline V gene sequence: CDR1 SGHNT, CDR2 YYREEE (reference sequence). Losses at the gene ends were 2 bases for V and 2 bases for J; bases not matched to a gene: 8. The CDR3 here is CASSLVPGLHTDTQYF. The CDR3 DNA sequence: TGTGCCAGCAGCTTAGTCCCGGGACTACACACAGATACGCAGTATTTT.

This clonotype was recorded at least ten times. The chain employs TRBV5-8 and TRBJ2-3; D uncertain. V shed 4 bases and J shed 6 bases, with 18 bases lying between them. This CDR3 has 15 amino acids. The germline gives CDR1 SGHTS, CDR2 YDEGEE. The CDR3 region has the DNA TGTGCCAGCAGCGGAATGGCACTGAAGATGGATACGCAGTATTTT. Translation gives CASSGMALKMDTQYF.

This clonotype has a handful of counts. The V and J genes are TRBV12-3 or TRBV12-4 and TRBJ1-1; D ambiguous. Trimming removed 0 bases from V and 8 bases from J, with 4 bases in between. The CDR3 is 11 residues long. CDR3 sequence: CASSLAGEAFF. For the CDR3, the DNA is TGTGCCAGCAGTTTAGCTGGGGAAGCTTTCTTT.

The chain couples TRBV28 to TRBJ1-2, with 9 bases lining up with TRBD1. The CDR3 consists of 14 residues. The junction had 6 bases not matched to a gene; V was cut back by 4 bases and J by 6 bases. Germline V gene lookup returns CDR1 MDHEN and CDR2 SYDVKM. As DNA, the CDR3 is TGTGCCAGCAGTTACCCGGGACAGGGACATGGCTACACCTTC. Translating it yields CASSYPGQGHGYTF.

This clonotype was observed a handful of times. V gene TRBV20-1 combines with J gene TRBJ2-2; D call uncertain. Trimming cost V 1 base and J 0 bases, with 9 bases left between them. Germline V gene sequence: CDR1 DFQATT, CDR2 SNEGSKA (reference sequence). The CDR3 length is 15 residues. Written as DNA, the CDR3 is TGCAGTGCTAGAGGGGTGGGTTCGAACACCGGGGAGCTGTTTTTT. Translating gives CSARGVGSNTGELFF.

This clonotype was found many times. The CDR3 DNA is TGCAGTGCTAGAGGGGCTCAAGGGAGAGGTTTCATCGGCTACACCTTC. Encoded protein: CSARGAQGRGFIGYTF. The chain combines TRBV20-1 with TRBJ1-2, with D unclear. CDR3 length: 16 residues. CDR1 is DFQATT, CDR2 SNEGSKA, per germline (reference sequence). The V gene lost 1 base and the J gene lost 8 bases, with 23 bases spanning the gap.

V and J are TRBV12-3 or TRBV12-4 and TRBJ1-2, with TRBD1 matching 7 bases. V lost 2 bases and J lost 4; bases outside the gene matches: 4. The CDR3 runs 14 residues. The CDR3 here is CASSLHPGGYGYTF. The CDR3 DNA sequence: TGTGCCAGCAGTTTACACCCAGGGGGCTATGGCTACACCTTC.

This rearrangement joins TRBV7-8 to TRBJ2-1, with 9 nucleotides matching TRBD1. CDR1 and CDR2 (germline): SGHVS, FQNEAQ. With V trimmed by 8 bases and J by 5 bases, 10 bases remained unmatched. This CDR3 has 15 residues. Here the CDR3 reads CASCSGTGSHNEQFF. The DNA for the CDR3 is TGTGCCAGCTGCTCCGGGACAGGGTCCCACAATGAGCAGTTCTTC. Full variable domain (remainder filled in from reference TRBV7-8 and TRBJ2-1): GAGVSQSPRYKVAKRGQDVALRCDPISGHVSLFWYQQALGQGPEFLTYFQNEAQLDKSGLPSDRFFAERPEGSVSTLKIQRTQQEDSAVYLCASCSGTGSHNEQFFGPGTRLTVL.

This chain joins TRBV7-8 and TRBJ2-1; 7 nucleotides agree with TRBD2. The CDR3 has 14 amino acids. Trimming took 5 bases from V and 10 from J; bases not matched to a gene: 11. The germline V gene has CDR1 SGHVS and CDR2 FQNEAQ. The CDR3 DNA reads as TGTGCCAGCAGCAAACTGGCGGGAGAGGGGGAGCAGTTCTTC. This gives the protein CASSKLAGEGEQFF.

The chain recombines TRBV10-3 with TRBJ2-7, with a possible D match to TRBD2 (6 bases). This CDR3 region has 12 residues. Trimming removed 2 bases at V and 6 bases at J, with 8 bases between. Germline lookup yields CDR1 ENHRY and CDR2 SYGVKD. The CDR3 loop reads CAISEGDSEQYF. CDR3 DNA: TGTGCCATCAGTGAGGGGGACTCCGAGCAGTACTTC.

The gene calls are TRBV24-1 and TRBJ1-5; TRBD1 matches at 7 bases. The CDR3 contains 14 residues. The J segment lost 2 bases and the V segment lost 11 bases, leaving 8 bases of the junction unmatched. Per the germline V gene, CDR1 is KGHDR and CDR2 is SFDVKD. DNA of the CDR3: TGTGCCAGCGGCGTAGGACAGGGCAATCAGCCCCAGCATTTT. It codes for CASGVGQGNQPQHF.

V usage is TRBV19 and J usage is TRBJ1-2, with 7 bases fitting TRBD1. This CDR3 comprises 15 residues. J gave up 8 bases and V 0 bases, and 9 bases lay outside the gene matches. Germline V gene sequence: CDR1 LNHDA, CDR2 SQIVND (reference sequence). The CDR3 DNA reads TGTGCCAGTAGTATAGAACAGGGGAAGCTGGACGGCTACACCTTC. Its protein product is CASSIEQGKLDGYTF.

The chain employs TRBV25-1 and TRBJ1-4; 7 nucleotides match TRBD1. The CDR3 contains 16 residues. The germline V gene has CDR1 MGHDK and CDR2 SYGVNS. Trimming cost V 6 bases and J 0 bases; bases outside gene matches: 7. The CDR3 DNA sequence: TGTGCCAGCAGCTCAGGGGGGGGTTCAACTAATGAAAAACTGTTTTTT. It specifies CASSSGGGSTNEKLFF.

The chain links TRBV29-1 to TRBJ1-1; no firm D call. The CDR3 spans 12 residues. Germline V gene lookup returns CDR1 SQVTM and CDR2 ANQGSEA. V was trimmed by 5 bases and J by 0 bases, leaving 7 bases between them. DNA of the CDR3: TGCAGCGTTCTGGTCTTGAACACTGAAGCTTTCTTT. Its translation is CSVLVLNTEAFF.

The chain links TRBV19 to TRBJ1-2; 7 bases line up with TRBD1. Trimming took 7 bases from V and 8 from J; bases not matched to a gene: 7. Germline V gives CDR1 LNHDA, CDR2 SQIVND (reference sequence). This CDR3 contains 12 residues. The CDR3 DNA sequence: TGTGCCAGTAAATCACAGGGGATCGGCTACACCTTC. Protein sequence: CASKSQGIGYTF.

On this clonotype itself: The final CDR3 position lacks the conserved phenylalanine or tryptophan, pointing to a likely read error. The chain carries TRBV20-1 and TRBJ1-1, with no clear D. The germline CDR1 and CDR2 sequences are DFQATT and SNEGSKA (reference sequence). The CDR3 runs 13 residues. V was shortened by 0 bases and J by 0 bases, with 5 bases between the two germline ends. CDR3 in DNA: TGCAGTGCTAGAGAGGGGATGAACACTGAAGCTTTCTCT. It is translated as CSAREGMNTEAFS.

The CDR3 spells CRVNRVTEAFF. CDR3 nucleotide sequence: TGCAGGGTTAACCGGGTCACTGAAGCTTTCTTT. The chain links TRBV20-1 to TRBJ1-1, with unresolved D. Germline CDR1 and CDR2: DFQATT and SNEGSKA (reference sequence). CDR3 size: 11 residues.

This clonotype was detected only once. Given a much more abundant clone one base away, this may be a read error. The chain combines TRBV4-3 with TRBJ1-4; D not certain. This CDR3 has 16 residues. Germline-derived CDR1 and CDR2 are LGHNA and YSLEER. The CDR3 loop is CASSQAPAATNEKLSF. The CDR3 nucleotides read TGCGCCAGCAGCCAAGCCCCAGCTGCAACTAATGAAAAACTGTCTTTT.

The sample holds many counts of this clonotype. The chain is built from TRBV6-6 and TRBJ2-7; no firm D call. Germline V CDR1 and CDR2: MNHNY, SVGAGI (reference sequence). V was pared by 7 bases and J by 4 bases, with 20 bases between. This CDR3 comprises 15 residues. The CDR3 loop is CASIWGSADPYEQYF. CDR3 bases: TGTGCCAGCATATGGGGTTCGGCTGATCCTTACGAGCAGTACTTC.